This T cell receptor (beta chain) came from a study of beta chain features in type 1 diabetes. About the research overall: Sorted cell examination encompassed roughly 110 million cells across all samples.

Study-level findings and limits: The study notes PCR might favor shorter templates equally in patients and controls. The question left open here concerned HLA type influencing TCRB rearrangement.

In its sample, this clone was seen a few times. Its antigen is not identified. The germline CDR1 and CDR2 sequences are SGHTA and FQGNSA. The CDR3 loop spans 12 amino acids. V was clipped by 1 base and J by 12 bases, with 11 bases between them. The investigators reverse transcribed all of the isolated RNA, so they sequenced expressed TCRB transcripts. Generated by immunoSEQ multiplex PCR, the TCRdb table keeps only in-frame clones and is missing some. The sample yields 140,000 or so clones, 8% to 13% seen once. This chain uses TRBV7-2 with TRBJ2-3; D ambiguous. Specimen: naive CD4+ T cells from blood. This receptor was obtained from a man aged 18 to 30 in good health. Written as DNA, the CDR3 is TGTGCCAGCAGCTTAGGACTTTCTCCCCAGTATTTT. Protein product: CASSLGLSPQYF.